This TCR beta chain was found in a study of blood T cells in healthy people across ages. The authors drew 8.5 to 10 milliliters of peripheral blood from each donor. Using a J-beta primer mix together with a sample-barcoded 5' primer, a second PCR was run for roughly 7 to 11 cycles. TCRdb recomputed calls from the 5' RACE reads with MiXCR, one row per CDR3 protein. The table includes about 1.5 million distinct CDR3 sequences, roughly 45% detected once. The germline V gene encodes CDR1 MDHEN and CDR2 SYDVKM. The V and J ends lost 10 bases and 3 bases respectively, with 16 bases between them. This CDR3 is built from 14 residues.

Sequencing input: blood. The TCR sequence derives from a woman under 30 in good health. The V gene is TRBV28, the J gene TRBJ2-4; a weak D match, TRBD1 (6 bases). For the CDR3, the DNA is TGTGCCACCAAACAGGGTCGGAGCAAAAACATTCAGTACTTC. Translation gives CATKQGRSKNIQYF.